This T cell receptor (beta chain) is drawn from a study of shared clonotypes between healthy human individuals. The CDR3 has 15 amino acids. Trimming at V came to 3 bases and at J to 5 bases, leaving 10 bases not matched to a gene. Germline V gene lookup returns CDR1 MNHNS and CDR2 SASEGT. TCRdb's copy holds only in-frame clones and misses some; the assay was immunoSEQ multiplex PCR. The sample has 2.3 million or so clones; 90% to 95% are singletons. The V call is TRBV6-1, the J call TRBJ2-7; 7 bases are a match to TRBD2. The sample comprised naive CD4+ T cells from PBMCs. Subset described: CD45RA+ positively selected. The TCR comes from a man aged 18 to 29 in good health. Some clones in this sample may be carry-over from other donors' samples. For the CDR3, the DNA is TGTGCCAGCAGTGAGTATTGGGGGAGGGCGGACGAGCAGTACTTC. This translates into CASSEYWGRADEQYF.